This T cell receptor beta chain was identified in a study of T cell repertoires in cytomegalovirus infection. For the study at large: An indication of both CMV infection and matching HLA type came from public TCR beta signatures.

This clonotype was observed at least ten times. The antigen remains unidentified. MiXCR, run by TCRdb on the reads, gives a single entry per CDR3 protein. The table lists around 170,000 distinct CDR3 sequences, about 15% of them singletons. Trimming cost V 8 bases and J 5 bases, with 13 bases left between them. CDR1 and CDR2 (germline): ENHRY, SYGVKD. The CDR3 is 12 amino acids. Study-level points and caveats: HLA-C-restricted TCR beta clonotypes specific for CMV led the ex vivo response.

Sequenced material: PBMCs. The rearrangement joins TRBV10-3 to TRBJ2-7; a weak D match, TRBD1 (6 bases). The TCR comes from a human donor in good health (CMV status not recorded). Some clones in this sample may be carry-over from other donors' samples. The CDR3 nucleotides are TGTGCCATCGGGGCAGGGGTAAACGAGCAGTACTTC. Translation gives CAIGAGVNEQYF.